This T cell receptor beta chain was sequenced in a study of blood T cell repertoires in COVID-19. This table comes from immunoSEQ multiplex PCR, and its TCRdb copy is limited to in-frame clones, with some not included. This table holds 150,000 or so clones, around 90% found once. Trimming took 4 bases from V and 0 from J; bases not matched to a gene: 3. The germline V gene encodes CDR1 MGHRA and CDR2 YSYEKL. The CDR3 is 15 amino acids. This sequence was found in a middle-aged woman who had been exposed to COVID-19. The chain has TRBV4-1 and TRBJ2-1, with 7 bases aligning to TRBD2. Specimen: PBMCs or T cells enriched from blood (not recorded which). The CDR3 loop is CASSRPSGSYNEQFF. The CDR3, as DNA: TGCGCCAGCAGCCGGCCTAGCGGCTCCTACAATGAGCAGTTCTTC.